This T cell receptor beta chain stems from a study of T cell clonality in common variable immunodeficiency. The study, taken as a whole, reports: Fewer deletions and N-nucleotide insertions were reportedly seen in common variable immunodeficiency TCR beta sequences. Fewer TCRbeta clones were shared among CVID subjects than controls. Repertoire-complication correlations in CVID were limited by patient heterogeneity.

This clone was detected a few times. Its antigen remains unknown. The read stops 3 residues short of the end of the CDR3; the missing end is completed from the germline J gene. Sequencing input was equivalent genomic DNA from CVID and controls. Measured with immunoSEQ multiplex PCR; TCRdb has only the in-frame clones, and not every one. The sample was found to contain tens of thousands of clones, and every one recurs. Patients and controls were mostly of Caucasian heritage. Germline lookup yields CDR1 SNHLY and CDR2 FYNNEI. V lost 8 bases to trimming and J lost 4 bases, with 18 bases between them. This CDR3 has 14 residues.

The TCR comes from a human donor with common variable immunodeficiency. Sequencing input: peripheral blood mononuclear cells. This sequence joins TRBV2 and TRBJ2-7; D is unclear. The CDR3 sequence is CASGEAGFVYEQYF. The DNA read from the CDR3 is TGTGCCAGCGGAGAGGCAGGTTTTGTGTACGAG.